This entry is about one T cell receptor (beta chain). Antigen: not known. 13 Jbeta primers and 60 Vbeta primers were used for the PCR. This table comes from immunoSEQ multiplex PCR, and its TCRdb copy is limited to in-frame clones, with some not included. The listing contains about 140,000 clones. The sample belongs to a study of cytomegalovirus exposure and HLA in healthy donors. Germline lookup yields CDR1 SGHNT and CDR2 YENEEA. The ends lost 4 bases at V and 2 bases at J; junction bases unmatched: 4. CDR3 size: 15 residues. Study findings and constraints: In a later analysis, at a false discovery rate of 0.05, some 17,000 TCR beta sequences were associated with HLA alleles. Cytomegalovirus status was reportedly diagnosed by the classifier with high sensitivity and specificity. Common viral pathogens (according to a later analysis) appeared linked to several of the most significant clusters.

This sequence joins TRBV11-3 and TRBJ2-5; TRBD1 matches 10 bases. The specimen was PBMCs. This sequence was found in a woman aged 18-29 years in good health and CMV-seronegative. The CDR3 loop is CASSWDRGRQETQYF. CDR3 in DNA: TGTGCCAGCAGCTGGGACAGGGGAAGGCAAGAGACCCAGTACTTC. Drawing the rest from reference TRBV11-3 and TRBJ2-5, the complete variable domain is EAGVVQSPRYKIIEKKQPVAFWCNPISGHNTLYWYLQNLGQGPELLIRYENEEAVDDSQLPKDRFSAERLKGVDSTLKIQPAELGDSAVYLCASSWDRGRQETQYFGPGTRLLVL.